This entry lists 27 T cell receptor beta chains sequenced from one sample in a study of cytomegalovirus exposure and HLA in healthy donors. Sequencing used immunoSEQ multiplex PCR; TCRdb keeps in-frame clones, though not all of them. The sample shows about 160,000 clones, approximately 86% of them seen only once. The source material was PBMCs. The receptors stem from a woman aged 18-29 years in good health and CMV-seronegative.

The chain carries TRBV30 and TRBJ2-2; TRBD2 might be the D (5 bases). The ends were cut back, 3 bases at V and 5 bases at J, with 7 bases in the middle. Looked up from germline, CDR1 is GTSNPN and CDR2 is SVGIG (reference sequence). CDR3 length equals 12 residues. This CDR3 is CAWRRVTGELFF. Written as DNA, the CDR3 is TGTGCCTGGAGGCGGGTTACCGGGGAGCTGTTTTTT.

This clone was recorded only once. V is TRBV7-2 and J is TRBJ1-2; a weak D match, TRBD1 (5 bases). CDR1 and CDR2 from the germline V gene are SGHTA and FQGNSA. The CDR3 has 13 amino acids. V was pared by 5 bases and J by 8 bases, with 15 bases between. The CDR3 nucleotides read TGTGCCAGCAGCCAGGGTGGTTACGGAGGCTACACCTTC. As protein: CASSQGGYGGYTF.

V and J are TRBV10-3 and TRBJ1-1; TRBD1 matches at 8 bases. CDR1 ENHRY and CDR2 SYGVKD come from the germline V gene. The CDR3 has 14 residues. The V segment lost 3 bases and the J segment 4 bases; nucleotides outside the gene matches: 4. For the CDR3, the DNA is TGTGCCATCAGTGACCCAACAGGGGGCACTGAAGCTTTCTTT. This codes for CAISDPTGGTEAFF.

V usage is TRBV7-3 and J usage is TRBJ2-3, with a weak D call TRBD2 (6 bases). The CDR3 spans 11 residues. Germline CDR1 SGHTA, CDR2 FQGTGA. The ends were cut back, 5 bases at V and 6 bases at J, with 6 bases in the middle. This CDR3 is CASSRGDTQYF. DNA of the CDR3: TGTGCCAGCAGCCGGGGGGATACGCAGTATTTT. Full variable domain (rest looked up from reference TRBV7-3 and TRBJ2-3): GAGVSQTPSNKVTEKGKYVELRCDPISGHTALYWYRQSLGQGPEFLIYFQGTGAADDSGLPNDRFFAVRPEGSVSTLKIQRTERGDSAVYLCASSRGDTQYFGPGTRLTVL.

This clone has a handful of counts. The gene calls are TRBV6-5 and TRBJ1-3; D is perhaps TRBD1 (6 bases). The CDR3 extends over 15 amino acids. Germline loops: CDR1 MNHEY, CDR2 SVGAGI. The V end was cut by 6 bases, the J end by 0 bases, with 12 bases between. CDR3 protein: CASRISDSSGNTIYF. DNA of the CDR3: TGTGCCAGCAGGATATCGGACAGCTCTGGAAACACCATATATTTT.

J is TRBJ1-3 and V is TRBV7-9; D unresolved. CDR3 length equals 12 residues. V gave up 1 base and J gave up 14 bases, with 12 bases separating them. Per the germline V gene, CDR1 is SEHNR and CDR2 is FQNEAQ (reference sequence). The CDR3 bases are TGTGCCAGCAGCTTAGAGCCTGTGAGGCTATATTTT. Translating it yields CASSLEPVRLYF.

CDR3 protein: CASSLLEGNTEAFF. CDR3 in DNA: TGCGCCAGCAGCTTGTTAGAGGGAAACACTGAAGCTTTCTTT. The chain is built from TRBV5-1 and TRBJ1-1, with D unclear. Germline V gene lookup returns CDR1 SGHRS and CDR2 YFSETQ. V was cut by 1 base and J by 2 bases, with 9 bases left in between. CDR3 size: 14 residues.

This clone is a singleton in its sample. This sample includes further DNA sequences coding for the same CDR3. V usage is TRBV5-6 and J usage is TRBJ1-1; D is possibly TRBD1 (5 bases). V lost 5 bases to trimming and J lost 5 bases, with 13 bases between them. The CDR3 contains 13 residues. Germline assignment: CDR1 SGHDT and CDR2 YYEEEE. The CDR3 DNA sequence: TGTGCCAGCAGTCGAACCGGGGGAACTGAAGCTTTCTTT. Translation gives CASSRTGGTEAFF.

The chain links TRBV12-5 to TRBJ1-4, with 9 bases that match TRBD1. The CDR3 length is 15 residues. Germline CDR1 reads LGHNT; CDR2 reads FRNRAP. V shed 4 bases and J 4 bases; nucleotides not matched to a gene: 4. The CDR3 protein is CASGSGQGFNEKLFF. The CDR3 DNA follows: TGTGCTAGTGGTTCCGGACAGGGGTTTAATGAAAAACTGTTTTTT.

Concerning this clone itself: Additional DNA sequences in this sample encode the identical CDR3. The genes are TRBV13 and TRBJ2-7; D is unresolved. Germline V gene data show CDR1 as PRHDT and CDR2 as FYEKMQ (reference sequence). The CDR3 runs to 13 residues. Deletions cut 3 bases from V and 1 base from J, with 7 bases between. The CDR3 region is CASSLGRSYEQYF. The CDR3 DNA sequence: TGTGCCAGCAGCTTGGGCAGATCCTACGAGCAGTACTTC.

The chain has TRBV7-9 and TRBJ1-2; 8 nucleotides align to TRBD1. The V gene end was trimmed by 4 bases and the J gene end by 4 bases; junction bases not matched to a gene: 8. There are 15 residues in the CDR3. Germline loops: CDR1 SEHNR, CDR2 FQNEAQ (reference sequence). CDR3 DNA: TGTGCCAGCAGCTCACAGGGGGGCAGGCGCTATGGCTACACCTTC. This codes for CASSSQGGRRYGYTF.

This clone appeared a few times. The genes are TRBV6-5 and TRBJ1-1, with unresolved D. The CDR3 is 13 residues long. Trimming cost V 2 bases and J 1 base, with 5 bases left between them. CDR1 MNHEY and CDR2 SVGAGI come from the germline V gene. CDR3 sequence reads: CASSYDWNTEAFF. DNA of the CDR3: TGTGCCAGCAGTTACGACTGGAACACTGAAGCTTTCTTT.

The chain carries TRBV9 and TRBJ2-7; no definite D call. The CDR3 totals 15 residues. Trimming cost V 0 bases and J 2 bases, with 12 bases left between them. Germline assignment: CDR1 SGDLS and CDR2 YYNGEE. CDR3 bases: TGTGCCAGCAGCGTAGGAGAGTCATCCACCTACGAGCAGTACTTC. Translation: CASSVGESSTYEQYF.

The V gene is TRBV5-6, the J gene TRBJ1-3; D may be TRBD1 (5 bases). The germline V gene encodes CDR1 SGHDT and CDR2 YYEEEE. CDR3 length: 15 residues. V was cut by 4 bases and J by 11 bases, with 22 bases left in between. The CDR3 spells CASSPWGRSTAAIYF. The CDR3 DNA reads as TGTGCCAGCAGCCCCTGGGGCAGGTCCACCGCCGCCATATATTTT.

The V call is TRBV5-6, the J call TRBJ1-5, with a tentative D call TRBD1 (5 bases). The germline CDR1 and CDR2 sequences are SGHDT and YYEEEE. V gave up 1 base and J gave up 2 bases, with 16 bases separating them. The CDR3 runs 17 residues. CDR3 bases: TGTGCCAGCAGCTTGTTGGTGGGGGGAAGTGGCAATCAGCCCCAGCATTTT. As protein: CASSLLVGGSGNQPQHF.

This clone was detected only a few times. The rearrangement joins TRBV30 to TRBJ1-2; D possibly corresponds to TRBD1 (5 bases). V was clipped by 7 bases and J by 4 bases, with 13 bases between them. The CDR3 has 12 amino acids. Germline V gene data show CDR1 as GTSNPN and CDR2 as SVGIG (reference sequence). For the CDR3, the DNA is TGTGCCTCCAAGATAAGGGGCTATGGCTACACCTTC. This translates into CASKIRGYGYTF.

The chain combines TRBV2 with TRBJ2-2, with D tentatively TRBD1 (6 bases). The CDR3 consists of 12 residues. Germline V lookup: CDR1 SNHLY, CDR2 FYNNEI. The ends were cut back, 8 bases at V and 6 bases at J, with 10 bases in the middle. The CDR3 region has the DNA TGTGCCAGCCAGTCAGGGGCCGGGGAGCTGTTTTTT. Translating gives CASQSGAGELFF.

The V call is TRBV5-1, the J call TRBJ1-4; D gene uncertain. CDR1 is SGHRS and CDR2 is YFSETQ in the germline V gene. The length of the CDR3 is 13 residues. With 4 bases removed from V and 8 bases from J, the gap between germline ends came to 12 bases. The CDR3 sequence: CASSPLGPEKLFF. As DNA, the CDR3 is TGCGCCAGCAGCCCCCTTGGGCCGGAAAAACTGTTTTTT.

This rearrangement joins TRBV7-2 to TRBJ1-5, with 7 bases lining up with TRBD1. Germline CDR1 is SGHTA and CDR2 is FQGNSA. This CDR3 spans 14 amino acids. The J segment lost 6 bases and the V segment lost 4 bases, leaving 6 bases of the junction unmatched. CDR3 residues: CASSSQGGLQPQHF. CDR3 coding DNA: TGTGCCAGCAGCTCCCAGGGGGGCCTTCAGCCCCAGCATTTT.

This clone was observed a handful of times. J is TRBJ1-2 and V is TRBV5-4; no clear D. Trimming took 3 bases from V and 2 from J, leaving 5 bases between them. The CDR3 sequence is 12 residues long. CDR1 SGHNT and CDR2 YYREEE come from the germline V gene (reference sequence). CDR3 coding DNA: TGTGCCAGCAGCTCCGGGAACTATGGCTACACCTTC. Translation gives CASSSGNYGYTF.

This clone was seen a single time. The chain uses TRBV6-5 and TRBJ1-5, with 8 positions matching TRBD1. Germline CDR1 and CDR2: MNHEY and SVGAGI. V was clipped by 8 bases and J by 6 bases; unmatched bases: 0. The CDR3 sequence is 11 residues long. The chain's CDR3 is CASGQGQPQHF. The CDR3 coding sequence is TGTGCCAGCGGACAGGGTCAGCCCCAGCATTTT.

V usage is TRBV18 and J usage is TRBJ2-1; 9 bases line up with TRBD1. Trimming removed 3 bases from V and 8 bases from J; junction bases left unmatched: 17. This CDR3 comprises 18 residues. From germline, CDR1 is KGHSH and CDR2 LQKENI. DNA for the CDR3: TGTGCCAGCTCACCTCATTATTTTCCGGGACAGGGATGGGATGAGCAGTTCTTC. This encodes CASSPHYFPGQGWDEQFF. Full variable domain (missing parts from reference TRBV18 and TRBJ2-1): NAGVMQNPRHLVRRRGQEARLRCSPMKGHSHVYWYRQLPEEGLKFMVYLQKENIIDESGMPKERFSAEFPKEGPSILRIQQVVRGDSAAYFCASSPHYFPGQGWDEQFFGPGTRLTVL.

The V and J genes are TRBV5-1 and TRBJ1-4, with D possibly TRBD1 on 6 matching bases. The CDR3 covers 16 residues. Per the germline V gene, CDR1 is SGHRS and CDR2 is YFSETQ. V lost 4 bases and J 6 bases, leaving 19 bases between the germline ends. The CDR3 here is CASSPDRHIGDEKLFF. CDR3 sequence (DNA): TGCGCCAGCAGCCCGGACAGACATATTGGGGATGAAAAACTGTTTTTT.

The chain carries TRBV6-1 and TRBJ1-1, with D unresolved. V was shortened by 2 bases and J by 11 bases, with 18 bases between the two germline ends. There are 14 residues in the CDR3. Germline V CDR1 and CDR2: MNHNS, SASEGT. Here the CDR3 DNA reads TGTGCCAGCAGTGAACGCAGTACAGCTCCCTGGGCTTTCTTT. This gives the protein CASSERSTAPWAFF.

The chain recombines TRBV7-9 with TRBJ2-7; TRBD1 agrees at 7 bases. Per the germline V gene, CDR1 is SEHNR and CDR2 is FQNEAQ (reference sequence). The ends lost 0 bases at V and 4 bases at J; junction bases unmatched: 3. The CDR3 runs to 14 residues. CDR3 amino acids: CASSLAGQSYEQYF. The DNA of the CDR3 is TGTGCCAGCAGCTTAGCGGGACAGAGTTACGAGCAGTACTTC.

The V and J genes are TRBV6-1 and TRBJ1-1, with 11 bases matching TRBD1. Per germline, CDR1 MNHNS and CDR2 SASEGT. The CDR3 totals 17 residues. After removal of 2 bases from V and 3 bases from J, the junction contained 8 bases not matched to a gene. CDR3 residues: CASSEMRTGGFYTEAFF. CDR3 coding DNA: TGTGCCAGCAGTGAAATGAGGACAGGGGGCTTTTACACTGAAGCTTTCTTT.

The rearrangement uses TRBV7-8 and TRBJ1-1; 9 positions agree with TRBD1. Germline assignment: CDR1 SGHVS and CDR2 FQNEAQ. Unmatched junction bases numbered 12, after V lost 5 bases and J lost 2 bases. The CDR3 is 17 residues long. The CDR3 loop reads CASSPRPGTGLNTEAFF. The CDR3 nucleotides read TGTGCCAGCAGCCCCCGTCCCGGGACAGGGCTCAACACTGAAGCTTTCTTT.